One and the same sample provided the 3 T cell receptor beta chains below, sequenced in a study of shared clonotypes between healthy human individuals. The protocol was immunoSEQ multiplex PCR, while the TCRdb copy is restricted to in-frame clones and leaves out a portion. Of approximately 500,000 clones listed, around 85% are singletons. The sequenced sample was PBMCs. The source is a woman in her thirties or forties in good health. Some clones in this sample may be carry-over from other donors' samples.

This chain links TRBV28 with TRBJ2-3, with 9 bases identical to TRBD2. Germline V gives CDR1 MDHEN, CDR2 SYDVKM. The J segment lost 2 bases and the V segment lost 5 bases, leaving 11 bases of the junction unmatched. The CDR3 is made up of 17 amino acids. In nucleotides, the CDR3 is TGTGCCAGCAGTCCTTTTAGCGGGAGAAGGACCACAGATACGCAGTATTTT. As protein: CASSPFSGRRTTDTQYF.

V gene TRBV7-8 combines with J gene TRBJ2-2; possibly TRBD2 for D (5 bases). The CDR3 is 16 amino acids. The ends were cut back, 7 bases at V and 0 bases at J, with 15 bases in the middle. The V gene's germline CDR1 is SGHVS and CDR2 FQNEAQ. CDR3 protein: CASTHSRGTNTGELFF. CDR3 coding DNA: TGTGCCAGCACCCACTCGAGAGGGACGAACACCGGGGAGCTGTTTTTT.

This clone was detected a few times. The chain uses TRBV7-3 and TRBJ2-1; no clear D. V shed 2 bases and J shed 10 bases, with 9 bases lying between them. This CDR3 contains 12 residues. Germline V gives CDR1 SGHTA, CDR2 FQGTGA. The chain's CDR3 is CASSLDQGEQFF. CDR3 coding DNA: TGTGCCAGCAGCTTAGACCAAGGGGAGCAGTTCTTC.